The clone carrying this T cell receptor beta chain was recorded a few times. TCRdb called the PCR reads again in MiXCR, with one record for every CDR3 protein. Among approximately 9,800 distinct CDR3 sequences listed, 25% to 35% were seen once. This entry belongs to a study of immune characterization of retroperitoneal liposarcoma. The CDR3 covers 16 residues. The germline gives CDR1 MNHNS, CDR2 SASEGT. Trimming stripped 0 bases from V and 0 bases from J, with 11 bases between. Sequencing used tumor tissue. V is TRBV6-1 and J is TRBJ1-2, with D hard to call. This receptor was obtained from a female donor with retroperitoneal liposarcoma. The CDR3 protein is CASSEAGPLSNYGYTF. CDR3 DNA sequence: TGTGCCAGCAGTGAAGCGGGTCCCCTTTCTAACTATGGCTACACCTTC.